This record looks at one T cell receptor (beta chain) sequence and its context. Its antigen has not been determined. Qualities for individual bases were not recorded, and no much larger clone is one base off. The same CDR3 is also encoded by other DNA sequences in this sample. The germline V gene sets CDR1 to SGHVS and CDR2 to FQNEAQ. V is shortened by 3 bases, J by 1 base, and the region joining them spans 10 bases. The CDR3 contains 15 residues, cysteine and phenylalanine counted. Only CDR3 DNA remains: 45 bases, in frame from the first base. The data belong to a study of OX40 agonist ivuxolimab in advanced cancers. In the study overall: Ivuxolimab, which targeted the costimulatory receptor OX40 (CD134), was an agonistic, fully human IgG2 monoclonal antibody. Intravenous ivuxolimab was administered to patients every 2 weeks at six dose levels: 0.01, 0.1, 0.3, 1.5, 3 and 10 mg/kg. Among the roughly 52 dose-escalation patients, 19 had hepatocellular carcinoma, roughly 15 melanoma, 9 renal cell carcinoma and 9 head and neck cancer. A male proportion of around 80% and a mean age of approximately 58 years, ranging from 23 to 79, were recorded for the dose-escalation cohort. Patients were allowed to have had prior anti-PD-1, anti-PD-L1 or anti-CTLA-4 therapy, and roughly 40% of the dose-escalation patients had previously received checkpoint inhibitors. Partial responses occurred in three dose-escalation patients, of whom one had hepatocellular carcinoma and two had cutaneous melanoma. The point of sequencing TCRbeta in the periphery was to test whether ivuxolimab changed TCR sequence diversity and drove clonal T-cell expansion. The paper describes the monotherapy dose-escalation part (N = 52 patients) of the phase I trial of ivuxolimab. Study-level results and caveats: Partial responders in the 0.1-3.0 mg/kg groups had among the lowest normalized peripheral clonal expansion, especially among CD8+ T cells. Which antigens the clonally expanded peripheral T cells were specific for was not determined. Low levels of normalized T-cell clonal expansion were also seen in some patients who did not respond. On average, CD8+ T cells showed more expanded clones than CD4+ T cells after ivuxolimab. At doses of 0.1 to 3.0 mg/kg, clonal expansion of both CD4+ and CD8+ blood T cells was observed from baseline to week 6.

The trial excluded patients who had a history of autoimmune disease or were on systemic immunosuppression. Peripheral blood for TCR sequencing was collected from all dose cohorts at baseline, on cycle 4 day 1, and on cycle 7 day 1. The samples were drawn from a first-in-human, open-label, multicenter phase I dose-escalation trial of ivuxolimab. Adults with locally advanced or metastatic head and neck squamous cell, hepatocellular, melanoma or renal cell carcinoma were enrolled in the trial. CD4+ and CD8+ T cells were sorted separately from peripheral blood before TCR sequencing. To sequence the TCRbeta CDR3 region, genomic DNA was isolated from the sorted cells. TCRbeta CDR3 regions were sequenced using the immunoSEQ Assay. TCRdb carries this immuneACCESS record with in-frame sequences only. Its versions omit some clonotypes, under half of them owing to an unresolved V gene in the studies checked, with the rest unexplained. The sample table lists tens of thousands of clones, approximately 84% of them with a count of one. The ten largest clones capture more than 30% of the sample.

This receptor chain uses TRBV7-8 and TRBJ1-5; TRBD1 could be the D gene, as 5 bases match. The clonotype comes from an adult with an advanced solid tumor such as melanoma, head and neck, liver or kidney cancer. Material: CD4+ or CD8+ T cells sorted from blood, obtained in a trial of the OX40 agonist ivuxolimab. The DNA sequence is given as TGTGCCAGCAGCTTGGCAGGGAGAAGCAATCAGCCCCAGCATTTT. It codes for CASSLAGRSNQPQHF.